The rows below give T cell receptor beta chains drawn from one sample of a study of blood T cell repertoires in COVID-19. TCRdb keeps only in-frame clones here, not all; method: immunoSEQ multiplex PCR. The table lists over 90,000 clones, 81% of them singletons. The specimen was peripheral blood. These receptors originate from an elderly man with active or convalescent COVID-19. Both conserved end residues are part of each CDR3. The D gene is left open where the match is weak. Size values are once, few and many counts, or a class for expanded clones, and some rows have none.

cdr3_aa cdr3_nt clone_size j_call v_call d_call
CASSLGALAGAGELFF TGTGCCAGCAGCTTAGGGGCGCTAGCGGGCGCCGGGGAGCTGTTTTTT . TRBJ2-2 TRBV7-8 TRBD2
CASSAGASGTGSFYEQFF TGTGCCAGCAGCGCTGGTGCTTCCGGGACAGGGTCGTTCTATGAGCAGTTCTTC . TRBJ2-1 TRBV9 TRBD1
CASTDYRDTEAFF TGTGCCAGCACCGATTACAGGGACACTGAAGCTTTCTTT . TRBJ1-1 TRBV6-5 .
CATSRDRGRGTEAFF TGTGCCACCAGCAGAGATAGGGGGAGGGGAACTGAAGCTTTCTTT few TRBJ1-1 TRBV15 .
CASRRGTGNTEAFF TGCGCCAGTCGTCGGGGGACGGGGAACACTGAAGCTTTCTTT . TRBJ1-1 TRBV5-1 .
CASSFGLAGAANTGELFF TGCGCCAGCAGCTTCGGACTAGCGGGGGCCGCGAACACCGGGGAGCTGTTTTTT . TRBJ2-2 TRBV5-1 TRBD2
CASSLGSGGAGPYNEQFF TGTGCCAGCAGCTTGGGTAGCGGGGGGGCCGGACCCTACAATGAGCAGTTCTTC . TRBJ2-1 TRBV5-6 TRBD2
CASSVDEGTPLHF TGTGCCAGCAGCGTAGATGAGGGAACACCCCTCCACTTT once TRBJ1-6 TRBV9 .
CASSLFGSGGIYGYTF TGTGCCAGCAGCTTATTTGGGTCAGGGGGTATTTATGGCTACACCTTC . TRBJ1-2 TRBV7-2 TRBD1
CASSERQGAEAFF TGTGCCAGCAGTGAACGACAGGGGGCCGAAGCTTTCTTT . TRBJ1-1 TRBV2 TRBD1
CATSDFDTYSGNTIYF TGTGCCACCAGTGATTTCGACACGTACTCTGGAAACACCATATATTTT . TRBJ1-3 TRBV24-1 .
CASSRAANTEAFF TGTGCCAGCTCCCGCGCGGCGAACACTGAAGCTTTCTTT . TRBJ1-1 TRBV18 .
CASSLSWRTEAFF TGTGCCAGCAGCCTCAGCTGGCGGACTGAAGCTTTCTTT . TRBJ1-1 TRBV28 .
CASRLGQSSYNSPLHF TGTGCCAGCAGGCTGGGACAGAGCTCCTATAATTCACCCCTCCACTTT . TRBJ1-6 TRBV11-2 TRBD1
CASSRQGGNQPQHF TGTGCCAGCAGCAGACAGGGAGGCAATCAGCCCCAGCATTTT . TRBJ1-5 TRBV28 TRBD1
CASSLGRGIAAGANVLTF TGTGCCAGTAGTTTAGGCAGGGGAATCGCGGCTGGGGCCAACGTCCTGACTTTC few TRBJ2-6 TRBV19 .
CASSSWDRGWDEQYF TGTGCCAGCAGTTCCTGGGACAGGGGTTGGGACGAGCAGTACTTC . TRBJ2-7 TRBV6-5 TRBD1
CAISESGGTEQFF TGTGCCATCAGTGAGTCAGGAGGAACTGAGCAGTTCTTC . TRBJ2-1 TRBV10-3 .
CASSLTIGTDTQYF TGCGCCAGCAGCTTGACTATAGGCACAGATACGCAGTATTTT . TRBJ2-3 TRBV5-1 .
CASSEARVAGGPRNEQFF TGTGCCAGCAGTGAAGCGAGAGTGGCGGGGGGGCCGAGGAATGAGCAGTTCTTC . TRBJ2-1 TRBV6-1 TRBD2
CASSLGQGYNSPLHF TGTGCCAGCAGCCTGGGACAGGGGTATAATTCACCCCTCCACTTT . TRBJ1-6 TRBV5-4 TRBD1
CASRETTTGLGSYNEQFF TGTGCCAGCAGGGAGACTACAACAGGGTTAGGCTCCTACAATGAGCAGTTCTTC . TRBJ2-1 TRBV2 .
CASSYTQGARTEAFF TGTGCCAGCAGCTACACACAGGGGGCGCGGACTGAAGCTTTCTTT . TRBJ1-1 TRBV7-2 TRBD1
CASSFSLAENTIYF TGTGCCAGCAGCTTTTCCCTAGCTGAAAACACCATATATTTT . TRBJ1-3 TRBV7-2 .
CASSMRDRLNYGYTF TGTGCCAGCAGCATGAGGGACAGGCTAAACTATGGCTACACCTTC . TRBJ1-2 TRBV11-2 TRBD1
CASRRKRSETQYF TGTGCCAGCAGGCGGAAGCGTAGTGAGACCCAGTACTTC . TRBJ2-5 TRBV5-6 .
CASSSRQGRVTDTQYF TGTGCCAGCAGCTCAAGACAGGGACGGGTCACAGATACGCAGTATTTT . TRBJ2-3 TRBV11-1 TRBD1
CSASGGRGRSETQYF TGCAGTGCTAGTGGAGGGCGGGGGCGATCGGAGACCCAGTACTTC . TRBJ2-5 TRBV20-1 .